The next 2 T cell receptor beta chains were all read from a single sample in a study of blood T cell repertoires in COVID-19. Produced via immunoSEQ multiplex PCR; TCRdb's table is partial and in-frame only. The table has roughly 110,000 clones, around 85% seen once. Sequenced: peripheral blood. Receptor source: a woman in her sixties or seventies with COVID-19, enrolled during active disease.

This clone showed up just once. The rearrangement uses TRBV9 and TRBJ2-7; 7 bases line up with TRBD1. Trimming removed 0 bases from V and 1 base from J; junction bases left unmatched: 4. CDR3 length equals 15 residues. Germline values: CDR1 SGDLS, CDR2 YYNGEE. This CDR3 is CASSVAAGGSYEQYF. CDR3 DNA: TGTGCCAGCAGCGTAGCGGCAGGGGGTTCCTACGAGCAGTACTTC.

This clone was counted once. The V call is TRBV7-8, the J call TRBJ1-5; possible D gene TRBD1, 6 bases. V lost 5 bases and J 1 base, leaving 9 bases between the germline ends. Looked up from germline, CDR1 is SGHVS and CDR2 is FQNEAQ. This CDR3 is 14 amino acids long. CDR3 DNA sequence: TGTGCCAGCAGCCTCAGGGGAAGCAATCAGCCCCAGCATTTT. It yields the protein CASSLRGSNQPQHF. The whole variable domain, filled in from reference TRBV7-8 and TRBJ1-5, reads GAGVSQSPRYKVAKRGQDVALRCDPISGHVSLFWYQQALGQGPEFLTYFQNEAQLDKSGLPSDRFFAERPEGSVSTLKIQRTQQEDSAVYLCASSLRGSNQPQHFGDGTRLSIL.